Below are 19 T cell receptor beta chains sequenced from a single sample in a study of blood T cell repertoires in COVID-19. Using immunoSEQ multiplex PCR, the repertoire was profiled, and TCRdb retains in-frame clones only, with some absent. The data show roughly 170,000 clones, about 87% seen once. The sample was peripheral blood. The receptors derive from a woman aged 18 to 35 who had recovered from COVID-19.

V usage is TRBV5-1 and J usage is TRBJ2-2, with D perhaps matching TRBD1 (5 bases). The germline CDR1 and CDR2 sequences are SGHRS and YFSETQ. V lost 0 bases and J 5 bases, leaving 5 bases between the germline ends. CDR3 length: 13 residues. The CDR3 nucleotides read TGCGCCAGCAGCTTGGAGGGGACCGGGGAGCTGTTTTTT. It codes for CASSLEGTGELFF.

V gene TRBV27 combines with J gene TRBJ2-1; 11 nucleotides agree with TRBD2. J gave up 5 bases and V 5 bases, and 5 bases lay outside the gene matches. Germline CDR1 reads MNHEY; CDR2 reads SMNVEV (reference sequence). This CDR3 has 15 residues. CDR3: CASSTSGSENNEQFF. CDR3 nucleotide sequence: TGTGCCAGCAGTACTAGCGGGAGCGAGAACAATGAGCAGTTCTTC.

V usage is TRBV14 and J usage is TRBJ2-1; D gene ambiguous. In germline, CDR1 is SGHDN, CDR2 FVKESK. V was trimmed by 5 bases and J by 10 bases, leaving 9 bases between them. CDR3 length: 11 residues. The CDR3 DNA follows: TGTGCCAGCAGCTCCAGGTCGGAGCAGTTCTTC. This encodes CASSSRSEQFF.

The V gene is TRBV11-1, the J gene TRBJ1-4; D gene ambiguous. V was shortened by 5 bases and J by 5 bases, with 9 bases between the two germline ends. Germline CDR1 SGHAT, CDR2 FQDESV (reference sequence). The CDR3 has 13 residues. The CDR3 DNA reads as TGTGCCAGCAGCGACATAGTGAATGAAAAACTGTTTTTT. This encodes CASSDIVNEKLFF.

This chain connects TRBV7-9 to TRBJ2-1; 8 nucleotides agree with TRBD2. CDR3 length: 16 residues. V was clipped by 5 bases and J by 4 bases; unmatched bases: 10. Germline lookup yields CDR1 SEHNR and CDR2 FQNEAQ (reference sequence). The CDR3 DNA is TGTGCCAGCAGCCCTGGCGGGGGGCTTATTTACAATGAGCAGTTCTTC. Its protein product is CASSPGGGLIYNEQFF.

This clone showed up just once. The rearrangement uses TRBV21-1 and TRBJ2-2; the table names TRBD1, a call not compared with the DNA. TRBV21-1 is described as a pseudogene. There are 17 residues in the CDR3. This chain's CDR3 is CASSKAGQGANTGELFF. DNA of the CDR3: TGTGCCAGCAGCAAAGCGGGGCAGGGGGCTAACACCGGGGAGCTGTTTTTT.

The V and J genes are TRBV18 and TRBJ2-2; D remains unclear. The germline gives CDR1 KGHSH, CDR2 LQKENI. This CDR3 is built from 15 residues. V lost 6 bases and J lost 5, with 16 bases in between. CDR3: CASSPSSVWTGELFF. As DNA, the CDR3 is TGTGCCAGCTCCCCCTCTAGTGTTTGGACCGGGGAGCTGTTTTTT.

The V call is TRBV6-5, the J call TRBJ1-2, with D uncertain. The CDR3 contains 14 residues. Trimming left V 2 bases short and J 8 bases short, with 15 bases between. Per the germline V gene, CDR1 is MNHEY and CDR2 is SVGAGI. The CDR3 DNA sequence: TGTGCCAGCAGTTACCCATCGTCGGGTTCCGGCTACACCTTC. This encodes CASSYPSSGSGYTF.

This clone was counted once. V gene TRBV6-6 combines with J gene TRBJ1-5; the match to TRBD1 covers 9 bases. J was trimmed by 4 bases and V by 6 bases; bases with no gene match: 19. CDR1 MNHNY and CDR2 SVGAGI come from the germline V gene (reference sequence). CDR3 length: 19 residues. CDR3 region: CASSNFRDRVSKRNQPQHF. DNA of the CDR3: TGTGCCAGCAGCAACTTCAGGGACAGGGTTTCTAAGCGGAATCAGCCCCAGCATTTT.

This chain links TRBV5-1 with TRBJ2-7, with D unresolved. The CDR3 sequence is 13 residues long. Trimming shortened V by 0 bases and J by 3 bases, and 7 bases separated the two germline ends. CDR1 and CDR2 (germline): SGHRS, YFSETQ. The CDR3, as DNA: TGCGCCAGCAGCTTGGTACAGAGCTACGAGCAGTACTTC. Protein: CASSLVQSYEQYF.

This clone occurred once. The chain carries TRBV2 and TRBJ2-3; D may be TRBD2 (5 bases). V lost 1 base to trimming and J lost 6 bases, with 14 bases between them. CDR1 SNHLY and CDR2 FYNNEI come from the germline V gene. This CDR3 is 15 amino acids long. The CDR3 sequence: CASSEGRTGKDTQYF. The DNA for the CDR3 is TGTGCCAGCAGTGAAGGGCGGACTGGGAAGGATACGCAGTATTTT.

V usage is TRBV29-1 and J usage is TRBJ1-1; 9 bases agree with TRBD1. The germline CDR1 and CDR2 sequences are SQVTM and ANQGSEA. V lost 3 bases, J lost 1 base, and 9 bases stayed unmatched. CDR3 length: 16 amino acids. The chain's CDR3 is CSVEWVGGQGNTEAFF. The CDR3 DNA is TGCAGCGTTGAGTGGGTCGGGGGACAGGGGAACACTGAAGCTTTCTTT. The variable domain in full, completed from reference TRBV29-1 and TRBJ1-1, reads SAVISQKPSRDICQRGTSLTIQCQVDSQVTMMFWYRQQPGQSLTLIATANQGSEATYESGFVIDKFPISRPNLTFSTLTVSNMSPEDSSIYLCSVEWVGGQGNTEAFFGQGTRLTVV.

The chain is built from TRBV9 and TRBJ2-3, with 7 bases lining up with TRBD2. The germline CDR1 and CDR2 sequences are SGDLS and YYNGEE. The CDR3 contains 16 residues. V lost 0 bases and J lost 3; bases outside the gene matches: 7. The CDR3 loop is CASSVVASGITDTQYF. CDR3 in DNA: TGTGCCAGCAGCGTAGTAGCTAGCGGTATAACAGATACGCAGTATTTT.

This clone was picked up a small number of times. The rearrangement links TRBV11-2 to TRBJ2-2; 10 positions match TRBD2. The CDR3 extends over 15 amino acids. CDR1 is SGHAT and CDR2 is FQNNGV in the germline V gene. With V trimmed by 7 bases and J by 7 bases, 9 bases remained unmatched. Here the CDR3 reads CASNPSGSGIGELFF. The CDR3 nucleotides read TGTGCCAGCAACCCTAGCGGGAGCGGTATCGGGGAGCTGTTTTTT.

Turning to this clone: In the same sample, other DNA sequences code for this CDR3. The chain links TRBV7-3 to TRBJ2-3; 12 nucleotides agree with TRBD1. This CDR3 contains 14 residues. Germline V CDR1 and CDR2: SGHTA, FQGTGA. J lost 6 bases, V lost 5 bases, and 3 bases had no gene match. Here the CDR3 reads CASSPGQGADTQYF. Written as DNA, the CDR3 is TGTGCCAGCAGCCCGGGACAGGGGGCGGATACGCAGTATTTT.

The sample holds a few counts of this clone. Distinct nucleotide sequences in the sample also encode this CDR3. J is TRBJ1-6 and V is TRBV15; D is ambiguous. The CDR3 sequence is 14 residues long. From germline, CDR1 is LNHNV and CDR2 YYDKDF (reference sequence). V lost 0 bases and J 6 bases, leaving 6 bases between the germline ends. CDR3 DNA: TGTGCCACCAGCAGAGATCGGGGTAATTCACCCCTCCACTTT. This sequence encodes CATSRDRGNSPLHF.

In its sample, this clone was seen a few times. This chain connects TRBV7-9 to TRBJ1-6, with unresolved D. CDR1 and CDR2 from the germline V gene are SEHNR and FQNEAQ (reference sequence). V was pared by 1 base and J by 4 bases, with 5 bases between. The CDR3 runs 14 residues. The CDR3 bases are TGTGCCAGCAGCTTAGAACAGTATAATTCACCCCTCCACTTT. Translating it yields CASSLEQYNSPLHF.

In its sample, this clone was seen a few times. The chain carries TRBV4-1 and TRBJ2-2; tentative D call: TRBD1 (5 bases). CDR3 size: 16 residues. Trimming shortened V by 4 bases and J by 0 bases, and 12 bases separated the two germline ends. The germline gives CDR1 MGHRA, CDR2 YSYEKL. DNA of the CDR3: TGCGCCAGCAGCCTTCAGGGCGGCGCGAACACCGGGGAGCTGTTTTTT. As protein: CASSLQGGANTGELFF.

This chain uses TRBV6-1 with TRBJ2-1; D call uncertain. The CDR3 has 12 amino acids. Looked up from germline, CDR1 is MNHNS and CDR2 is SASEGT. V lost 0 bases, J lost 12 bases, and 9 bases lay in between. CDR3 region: CASSEANSGQFF. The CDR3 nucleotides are TGTGCCAGCAGTGAAGCGAACTCGGGGCAGTTCTTC.